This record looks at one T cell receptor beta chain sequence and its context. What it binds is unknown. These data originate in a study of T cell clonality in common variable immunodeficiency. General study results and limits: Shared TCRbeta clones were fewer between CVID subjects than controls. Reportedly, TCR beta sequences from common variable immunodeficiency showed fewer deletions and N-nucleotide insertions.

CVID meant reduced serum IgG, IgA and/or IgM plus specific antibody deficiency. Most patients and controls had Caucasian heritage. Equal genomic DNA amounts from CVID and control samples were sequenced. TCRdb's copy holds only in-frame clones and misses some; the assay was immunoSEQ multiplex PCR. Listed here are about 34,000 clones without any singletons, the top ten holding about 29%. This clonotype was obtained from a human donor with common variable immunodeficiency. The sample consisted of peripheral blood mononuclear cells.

Incomplete CDR3 DNA: TGTGCCAGCAGCCCCCTTCCTTCCAAAAACATT. Amino acid sequence: CASSPLPSKNI. The whole CDR3 protein reads CASSPLPSKNIQYF. J is TRBJ2-4 and V is TRBV7-7; D gene uncertain. The read finishes 3 residues shy of the CDR3 end, and the germline J gene is used to complete it. The CDR3 loop spans 14 amino acids. V lost 5 bases, J lost 2 bases, and 10 bases lay in between. Germline values: CDR1 SSHAT, CDR2 FNYEAQ (reference sequence).